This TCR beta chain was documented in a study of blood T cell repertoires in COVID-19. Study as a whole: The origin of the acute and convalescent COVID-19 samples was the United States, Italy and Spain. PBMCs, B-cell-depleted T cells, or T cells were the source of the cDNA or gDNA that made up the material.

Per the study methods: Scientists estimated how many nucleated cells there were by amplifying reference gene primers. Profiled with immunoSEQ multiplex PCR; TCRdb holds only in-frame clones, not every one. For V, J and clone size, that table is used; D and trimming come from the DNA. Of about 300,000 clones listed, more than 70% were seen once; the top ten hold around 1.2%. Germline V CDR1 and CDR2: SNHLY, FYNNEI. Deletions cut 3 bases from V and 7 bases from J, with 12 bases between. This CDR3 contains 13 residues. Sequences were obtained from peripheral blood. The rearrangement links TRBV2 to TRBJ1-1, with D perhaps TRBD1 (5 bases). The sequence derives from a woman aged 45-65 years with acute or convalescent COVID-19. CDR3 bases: TGTGCCAGCAGTGAGGGCAGGGTGGGTGAAGCTTTCTTT. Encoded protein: CASSEGRVGEAFF.